Reported below is one T cell receptor (beta chain). This entry belongs to a study of T-cell memory formation after mild COVID-19. The CDR3 is 15 amino acids. The V end was cut by 6 bases, the J end by 3 bases, with 18 bases between. TCRdb analysed the 5' RACE reads with MiXCR anew, one entry per CDR3 protein. The table lists about 560,000 distinct CDR3 sequences, approximately 15% of them singletons. The receptor was isolated from an adult woman who had mild COVID-19 (a few samples of this study predate the infection). Cell type and time point are not known. This chain joins TRBV12-3 or TRBV12-4 and TRBJ2-7; D perhaps matches TRBD1 (6 bases). Sequencing was carried out using PBMCs or a T cell subset sorted from them (not recorded which). CDR3 in DNA: TGTGCCAGCAGGGAGACAGGTTCCAGCCACTACGAGCAGTACTTC. Protein sequence: CASRETGSSHYEQYF.